This T cell receptor (beta chain) comes out of a study of shared clonotypes between healthy human individuals. Findings and caveats of the study: Naive CD4 clonotype sharing across several donors was about 5%.

CD45RO-negative CD8 cells positively selected for CCR7 made up the naive population, which excluded terminally differentiated effector memory CD45RA+ cells. The donors were adults (healthy and HIV-negative) with no recent acute infections or vaccinations. Repertoires were generated with immunoSEQ multiplex PCR, while TCRdb's copy carries only in-frame clones and drops some. The profile shows fewer than 1 million clones, roughly 96% of them singletons. This CDR3 has 15 residues. Germline V gene data show CDR1 as SGHNT and CDR2 as YYREEE (reference sequence). This clone was seen a single time. The target antigen is unknown. Germline is not matched at one junction end, which may reflect a read error.

The sequence came from a man aged 30-40 years in good health. This sequence joins TRBV5-4 and TRBJ2-7, with no clear D. The sample consisted of naive CD8+ T cells sorted from blood. The CDR3 loop is CASSSLGDGTYEHTF. The DNA for the CDR3 is TGTGCCAGCAGCTCCCTAGGAGATGGAACCTACGAGCACACCTTC.